A single sample is the source of the 19 T cell receptor beta chains below, sequenced in a study of cytomegalovirus exposure and HLA in healthy donors. PCR primers comprised 60 Vbeta and 13 Jbeta primers. TCRdb keeps only in-frame clones here, not all; method: immunoSEQ multiplex PCR. The sample lists approximately 260,000 clones, around four fifths occurring once. Input material: PBMCs. The receptor set was obtained from a woman in her thirties or forties in good health and CMV-seropositive.

The genes are TRBV7-2 and TRBJ2-3; possibly TRBD1 for D (6 bases). V dropped 3 bases and J dropped 3 bases, with 13 bases sitting between them. The CDR3 runs 15 residues. Germline V lookup: CDR1 SGHTA, CDR2 FQGNSA. The CDR3 is CASSFRRGETDTQYF. CDR3 nucleotide sequence: TGTGCCAGCAGCTTTCGCAGGGGCGAAACAGATACGCAGTATTTT.

The rearrangement uses TRBV11-1 and TRBJ1-1; no clear D gene. V lost 5 bases to trimming and J lost 10 bases, with 14 bases between them. This CDR3 comprises 12 residues. The germline CDR1 and CDR2 sequences are SGHAT and FQDESV (reference sequence). CDR3: CASSIISLGAFF. The CDR3 bases are TGTGCCAGCAGCATCATAAGCCTAGGAGCTTTCTTT. Full variable domain (outside the CDR3, taken from reference TRBV11-1 and TRBJ1-1): EAEVAQSPRYKITEKSQAVAFWCDPISGHATLYWYRQILGQGPELLVQFQDESVVDDSQLPKDRFSAERLKGVDSTLKIQPAELGDSAMYLCASSIISLGAFFGQGTRLTVV.

The chain couples TRBV11-2 to TRBJ2-7, with D perhaps matching TRBD1 (5 bases). Germline values: CDR1 SGHAT, CDR2 FQNNGV. V shed 0 bases and J shed 0 bases, with 15 bases lying between them. The CDR3 extends over 17 amino acids. CDR3 bases: TGTGCCAGCAGCTTAGAAGTATCAGGACAAATCTCCTACGAGCAGTACTTC. This encodes CASSLEVSGQISYEQYF.

The CDR3 region has the DNA TGTGCCAGCAGCGGGCGGGAGGGCTCCTACAATGAGCAGTTCTTC. Its translation is CASSGREGSYNEQFF. The V and J genes are TRBV11-3 and TRBJ2-1; TRBD2 matches at 9 bases. The CDR3 loop spans 15 amino acids. Germline lookup yields CDR1 SGHNT and CDR2 YENEEA. V was clipped by 5 bases and J by 0 bases; unmatched bases: 2.

This chain joins TRBV11-2 and TRBJ1-1, with D hard to call. This CDR3 is built from 13 residues. Per germline, CDR1 SGHAT and CDR2 FQNNGV. Trimming shortened V by 0 bases and J by 1 base, and 3 bases separated the two germline ends. The CDR3 DNA follows: TGTGCCAGCAGCTTAGACCAGAACACTGAAGCTTTCTTT. Amino acids: CASSLDQNTEAFF. The full variable domain, in which reference TRBV11-2 and TRBJ1-1 provide the parts outside the CDR3, is EAGVAQSPRYKIIEKRQSVAFWCNPISGHATLYWYQQILGQGPKLLIQFQNNGVVDDSQLPKDRFSAERLKGVDSTLKIQPAKLEDSAVYLCASSLDQNTEAFFGQGTRLTVV.

The chain couples TRBV5-6 to TRBJ1-1; TRBD1 is a possible D gene (5 bases). Trimming left V 1 base short and J 2 bases short, with 12 bases between. There are 15 residues in the CDR3. The germline gives CDR1 SGHDT, CDR2 YYEEEE. This CDR3 reads CASSLRGFTNTEAFF. The CDR3 DNA is TGTGCCAGCAGCTTGCGGGGGTTTACCAACACTGAAGCTTTCTTT.

V gene TRBV5-4 combines with J gene TRBJ2-7; D is uncertain. The CDR3 has 12 residues. The V and J ends lost 0 bases and 6 bases respectively, with 7 bases between them. Looked up from germline, CDR1 is SGHNT and CDR2 is YYREEE (reference sequence). The CDR3 spells CASSLEWAEQYF. The CDR3 DNA is TGTGCCAGCAGCTTGGAATGGGCCGAGCAGTACTTC.

V usage is TRBV5-1 and J usage is TRBJ2-2, with D uncertain. The CDR3 is made up of 14 amino acids. Germline V lookup: CDR1 SGHRS, CDR2 YFSETQ. Trimming pared 0 bases from V and 8 bases from J, leaving 11 bases between. The chain's CDR3 is CASSLVGSMGELFF. The CDR3 DNA follows: TGCGCCAGCAGCTTGGTTGGCAGTATGGGGGAGCTGTTTTTT.

The CDR3 protein is CASSYGRGIASGYTF. CDR3 in DNA: TGTGCCAGCAGTTACGGTAGGGGGATCGCTTCTGGCTACACCTTC. This chain connects TRBV6-5 to TRBJ1-2, with D possibly matching TRBD1 (6 bases). This CDR3 has 15 residues. The germline V gene has CDR1 MNHEY and CDR2 SVGAGI. The ends were cut back, 2 bases at V and 7 bases at J, with 17 bases in the middle.

The rearrangement uses TRBV28 and TRBJ1-3, with TRBD1 matching 7 bases. This CDR3 is 17 amino acids long. CDR1 is MDHEN, CDR2 SYDVKM, per germline. The V and J ends lost 2 bases and 0 bases, in that order; junction bases with no gene match: 7. CDR3 in amino acids: CASSLPKTGHSGNTIYF. CDR3 sequence (DNA): TGTGCCAGCAGTTTACCCAAGACAGGGCACTCTGGAAACACCATATATTTT.

This clone was seen a single time. The gene calls are TRBV20-1 and TRBJ1-2, with D unresolved. Germline V gene sequence: CDR1 DFQATT, CDR2 SNEGSKA (reference sequence). The CDR3 is 11 residues long. V shed 3 bases and J shed 4 bases, with 6 bases lying between them. The CDR3 coding sequence is TGCAGTGCTAGCACAGCCTATGGCTACACCTTC. Its protein is CSASTAYGYTF.

The chain carries TRBV30 and TRBJ1-5; 8 nucleotides agree with TRBD1. V lost 2 bases and J lost 5; bases outside the gene matches: 8. Per the germline V gene, CDR1 is GTSNPN and CDR2 is SVGIG (reference sequence). CDR3 length equals 15 residues. Here the CDR3 reads CAWSRQDRVDQPQHF. The CDR3 coding sequence is TGTGCCTGGAGTCGTCAGGACAGGGTGGATCAGCCCCAGCATTTT.

The chain's CDR3 is CASTKVAGTYNEQFF. CDR3 bases: TGTGCCAGTACGAAGGTAGCGGGAACCTACAATGAGCAGTTCTTC. V gene TRBV19 combines with J gene TRBJ2-1, with 8 bases fitting TRBD2. This CDR3 contains 15 residues. The trim removed 7 bases at V and 2 bases at J, leaving 7 bases unmatched. From germline, CDR1 is LNHDA and CDR2 SQIVND (reference sequence).

Notes on this clone: One end of the junction is discordant with germline, which a read error may explain. The gene calls are TRBV4-3 and TRBJ2-1; tentative D call: TRBD1 (5 bases). This CDR3 contains 13 residues. The germline gives CDR1 LGHNA, CDR2 YSLEER. For the CDR3, the DNA is TGCGTCAGCAGCCAGGGCACTTGGGATGAGCAGTTCTTC. This codes for CVSSQGTWDEQFF.

This clone appeared a few times. The chain employs TRBV4-3 and TRBJ1-1; D not resolved. CDR3 length: 13 residues. V was shortened by 4 bases and J by 4 bases, with 10 bases between the two germline ends. In germline, CDR1 is LGHNA, CDR2 YSLEER. The CDR3 sequence: CASSPRTGTEAFF. DNA of the CDR3: TGCGCCAGCAGCCCGAGAACGGGCACTGAAGCTTTCTTT.

In nucleotides, the CDR3 is TGTGCCAGCAGCCGCCCTAGCGGGCCCTCCTACGAGCAGTACTTC. Amino acids: CASSRPSGPSYEQYF. This chain uses TRBV6-6 with TRBJ2-7; 8 bases map to TRBD2. CDR1 MNHNY and CDR2 SVGAGI come from the germline V gene (reference sequence). CDR3 length: 15 amino acids. The trim removed 6 bases at V and 0 bases at J, leaving 7 bases unmatched.

This clone was recorded only once. Other DNA variants within this sample encode the same CDR3. This chain connects TRBV7-9 to TRBJ2-3; 8 positions agree with TRBD1. V dropped 0 bases and J dropped 6; count of bases not matched to a gene: 11. CDR1 and CDR2 (germline): SEHNR, FQNEAQ (reference sequence). CDR3 length: 17 amino acids. CDR3 sequence: CASSLASRGLWSDTQYF. The CDR3 DNA follows: TGTGCCAGCAGCTTAGCGTCCAGGGGGCTTTGGAGCGATACGCAGTATTTT.

The V call is TRBV7-2, the J call TRBJ2-3, with 7 bases lining up with TRBD1. There are 15 residues in the CDR3. With V trimmed by 4 bases and J by 6 bases, 10 bases remained unmatched. Germline-derived CDR1 and CDR2 are SGHTA and FQGNSA. The CDR3 reads CASSSRDRVLDTQYF. CDR3 coding DNA: TGTGCCAGCAGCTCTCGAGACAGGGTTTTGGATACGCAGTATTTT.

The rearrangement uses TRBV19 and TRBJ1-5, with 10 positions matching TRBD1. The CDR3 loop spans 16 amino acids. Germline loops: CDR1 LNHDA, CDR2 SQIVND (reference sequence). Trimming took 8 bases from V and 3 from J; bases not matched to a gene: 10. The CDR3 nucleotides are TGTGCCAGTGGGACAGGGGCCATGAACTACAATCAGCCCCAGCATTTT. This encodes CASGTGAMNYNQPQHF.